The 26 T cell receptor beta chains below all came from one sample that was sequenced in a study of blood T cells in healthy people across ages. PCR was performed a second time for 7 to 11 cycles using a sample-barcoded 5' primer and a J-beta primer mix. TCRdb ran MiXCR on the 5' RACE reads and lists one entry per CDR3 protein. This table holds over 950,000 distinct CDR3 sequences, around two fifths found once. Sequencing was done on a sample of blood. The source is a man younger than 35 in good health.

A few counts support this clonotype. The V call is TRBV7-9, the J call TRBJ1-6; 9 nucleotides align to TRBD1. The length of the CDR3 is 15 residues. The trim removed 5 bases at V and 5 bases at J, leaving 4 bases unmatched. Germline assignment: CDR1 SEHNR and CDR2 FQNEAQ (reference sequence). The CDR3 region is CASSRDRVHNSPLHF. For the CDR3, the DNA is TGTGCCAGCAGCCGGGACAGGGTCCATAATTCACCCCTCCACTTT.

This clonotype was counted between two and nine times. The rearrangement links TRBV7-9 to TRBJ1-6; the match to TRBD1 covers 9 bases. Trimming removed 7 bases from V and 6 bases from J; junction bases left unmatched: 4. CDR1 is SEHNR and CDR2 is FQNEAQ in the germline V gene (reference sequence). The CDR3 is 14 residues long. CDR3 residues: CASTQGASNSPLHF. The CDR3 nucleotides are TGTGCCAGCACACAGGGGGCAAGTAATTCACCCCTCCACTTT.

As for this clonotype: The junction departs from germline at one end; a sequencing error may be responsible. The gene calls are TRBV20-1 and TRBJ1-2; TRBD1 might be the D (5 bases). This CDR3 comprises 15 residues. Germline-derived CDR1 and CDR2 are DFQATT and SNEGSKA (reference sequence). The CDR3 sequence: CSVRDQGSQNYGYTF. Here the CDR3 DNA reads TGCAGTGTTAGAGACCAGGGCTCCCAAAACTATGGCTACACCTTC.

As for this clonotype: The germline gene is not matched at one end of the junction; a read error may be the cause. The CDR3 coding sequence is TGTGCCGGCAGTTCCACTCGGGGGGACAATGAGCAGTTCTTC. Translated: CAGSSTRGDNEQFF. The rearrangement joins TRBV6-2 or TRBV6-3 to TRBJ2-1; 7 bases match TRBD2. The CDR3 contains 14 residues. The V gene's germline CDR1 is MNHEY and CDR2 SVGEGT.

The chain uses TRBV25-1 and TRBJ1-6; perhaps TRBD1 as D (5 bases). Germline V gene sequence: CDR1 MGHDK, CDR2 SYGVNS. V dropped 6 bases and J dropped 7 bases, with 13 bases sitting between them. The CDR3 consists of 14 residues. Here the CDR3 reads CASRFRGPNSPLHF. The CDR3 nucleotides are TGTGCCAGCAGATTCCGGGGCCCCAATTCACCCCTCCACTTT.

This chain links TRBV7-9 with TRBJ2-5; 7 bases align to TRBD1. The germline CDR1 and CDR2 sequences are SEHNR and FQNEAQ (reference sequence). The J segment lost 3 bases and the V segment lost 6 bases, leaving 10 bases of the junction unmatched. The length of the CDR3 is 15 residues. The CDR3 is CASRRGTAHKETQYF. In DNA form, the CDR3 reads TGTGCCAGCAGGAGAGGGACAGCTCATAAAGAGACCCAGTACTTC.

This chain's CDR3 is CTLPGFQETQYF. CDR3 in DNA: TGCACCCTTCCCGGGTTCCAAGAGACCCAGTACTTC. J is TRBJ2-5 and V is TRBV20-1; D remains unclear. This CDR3 region has 12 residues. The germline V gene has CDR1 DFQATT and CDR2 SNEGSKA (reference sequence).

The chain employs TRBV12-3 or TRBV12-4 and TRBJ2-3, with 8 bases aligning to TRBD2. There are 18 residues in the CDR3. Trimming took 3 bases from V and 5 from J; bases not matched to a gene: 16. The CDR3 sequence is CASSFFYSPGGGGDTQYF. CDR3 sequence (DNA): TGTGCCAGCAGTTTTTTCTACTCACCCGGGGGGGGTGGAGATACGCAGTATTTT.

The chain recombines TRBV5-4 with TRBJ1-1; D is unresolved. The germline V gene has CDR1 SGHNT and CDR2 YYREEE (reference sequence). Between the trimmed V and J ends, which lost 7 bases and 1 base, there was a span of 8 bases. This CDR3 is built from 12 residues. The CDR3 nucleotides read TGTGCCAGCTATAACAGGAACACTGAAGCTTTCTTT. Residues: CASYNRNTEAFF.

A few counts support this clonotype. The chain joins TRBV6-5 to TRBJ1-1, with D perhaps matching TRBD1 (5 bases). V lost 10 bases and J 4 bases, leaving 7 bases between the germline ends. Germline CDR1 and CDR2: MNHEY and SVGAGI. There are 10 residues in the CDR3. The CDR3 protein is CATGTTEAFF. CDR3 nucleotides: TGTGCCACCGGGACCACTGAAGCTTTCTTT.

The V gene is TRBV27, the J gene TRBJ1-4, with 9 bases fitting TRBD1. The CDR3 has 17 residues. Losses at the gene ends were 3 bases for V and 6 bases for J; bases not matched to a gene: 11. Germline V CDR1 and CDR2: MNHEY, SMNVEV (reference sequence). CDR3 sequence reads: CASSFRVPGQGHEKLFF. DNA of the CDR3: TGTGCCAGCAGTTTTCGGGTACCGGGACAGGGTCATGAAAAACTGTTTTTT.

The V call is TRBV7-2, the J call TRBJ2-5; 10 bases are shared with TRBD1. V shed 0 bases, J shed 11 bases, and the junction held 12 bases outside the gene matches. The germline CDR1 and CDR2 sequences are SGHTA and FQGNSA. CDR3 length: 16 residues. Here the CDR3 DNA reads TGTGCCAGCAGCTTAGCCGCGGGACAGGGGTACAATGAGCAGTACTTC. It translates to CASSLAAGQGYNEQYF. Supplemented by reference TRBV7-2 and TRBJ2-5, the full variable domain reads GAGVSQSPSNKVTEKGKDVELRCDPISGHTALYWYRQSLGQGLEFLIYFQGNSAPDKSGLPSDRFSAERTGGSVSTLTIQRTQQEDSAVYLCASSLAAGQGYNEQYFGPGTRLLVL.

The sample holds a few counts of this clonotype. The chain couples TRBV20-1 to TRBJ1-2, with a possible D match to TRBD1 (6 bases). V was cut by 0 bases and J by 4 bases, with 9 bases left in between. CDR1 is DFQATT, CDR2 SNEGSKA, per germline (reference sequence). This CDR3 region has 13 residues. CDR3 sequence reads: CSAREGGSYGYTF. The CDR3 DNA reads as TGCAGTGCTAGAGAAGGGGGGTCCTATGGCTACACCTTC.

The table lists this clonotype with a few counts. The chain couples TRBV29-1 to TRBJ1-1; possibly TRBD1 for D (5 bases). This CDR3 comprises 13 residues. Germline assignment: CDR1 SQVTM and CDR2 ANQGSEA. The V end lost 7 bases, the J end lost 0 bases, and 12 bases lay between the germline ends. CDR3 in DNA: TGCAGCGGCGGGGGGATAATGAACACTGAAGCTTTCTTT. Translating it yields CSGGGIMNTEAFF.

V usage is TRBV28 and J usage is TRBJ1-1; D remains unclear. The CDR3 totals 15 residues. V was cut by 6 bases and J by 1 base, with 15 bases left in between. Germline V CDR1 and CDR2: MDHEN, SYDVKM. CDR3 sequence reads: CASRSPVGGNTEAFF. CDR3 in DNA: TGTGCCAGCAGATCTCCAGTGGGTGGGAACACTGAAGCTTTCTTT. The entire variable domain, with the rest obtained from reference TRBV28 and TRBJ1-1, is as follows: DVKVTQSSRYLVKRTGEKVFLECVQDMDHENMFWYRQDPGLGLRLIYFSYDVKMKEKGDIPEGYSVSREKKERFSLILESASTNQTSMYLCASRSPVGGNTEAFFGQGTRLTVV.

This clonotype appeared a single time. The J gene is TRBJ1-2, the V gene TRBV14, with no clear D. The CDR3 covers 13 residues. CDR1 and CDR2 from the germline V gene are SGHDN and FVKESK. Trimming took off 5 bases at V and 4 bases at J, with 11 bases between the two ends. CDR3 bases: TGTGCCAGCAGCGACGCGGCGTCCTATGGCTACACCTTC. Encoded protein: CASSDAASYGYTF.

V is TRBV4-3 and J is TRBJ2-1, with 12 bases matching TRBD2. Trimming cost V 1 base and J 6 bases; bases outside gene matches: 4. In germline, CDR1 is LGHNA, CDR2 YSLEER. The CDR3 is made up of 16 amino acids. CDR3 amino acids: CASSQGTSGDGNEQFF. The CDR3 bases are TGCGCCAGCAGCCAAGGGACTAGCGGGGATGGCAATGAGCAGTTCTTC.

In its sample, this clonotype was seen a few times. The genes are TRBV6-5 and TRBJ2-1, with 9 bases lining up with TRBD1. V was pared by 5 bases and J by 7 bases, with 9 bases of the junction left unmatched. The CDR3 extends over 15 amino acids. Per the germline V gene, CDR1 is MNHEY and CDR2 is SVGAGI. The CDR3 bases are TGTGCCAGCAGTGCGGACAGGGGAGCAGGAAATGAGCAGTTCTTC. Its protein is CASSADRGAGNEQFF.

In this sample, this clonotype turned up a few times. The chain is built from TRBV6-5 and TRBJ2-1, with 7 bases fitting TRBD2. Looked up from germline, CDR1 is MNHEY and CDR2 is SVGAGI. J gave up 0 bases and V 6 bases, and 8 bases lay outside the gene matches. The CDR3 is 16 residues long. The CDR3 region is CASSNEWGGSYNEQFF. The CDR3 coding sequence is TGTGCCAGCAGCAACGAGTGGGGGGGCTCCTACAATGAGCAGTTCTTC.

This chain links TRBV9 with TRBJ1-2; D not certain. CDR3 size: 11 residues. Trimming stripped 3 bases from V and 8 bases from J, with 8 bases between. The germline gives CDR1 SGDLS, CDR2 YYNGEE. For the CDR3, the DNA is TGTGCCAGCAGCGCAGGTCGGGGCTACACCTTC. Amino acid sequence: CASSAGRGYTF.

This clonotype was counted between two and nine times. J is TRBJ1-6 and V is TRBV5-1, with unresolved D. The germline gives CDR1 SGHRS, CDR2 YFSETQ. Trimming shortened V by 4 bases and J by 0 bases, and 8 bases separated the two germline ends. The CDR3 loop spans 15 amino acids. CDR3 region: CASSLSSSYNSPLHF. CDR3 sequence (DNA): TGCGCCAGCAGCCTCAGCAGCTCCTATAATTCACCCCTCCACTTT. Looking up the rest from reference TRBV5-1 and TRBJ1-6 gives the full variable domain: KAGVTQTPRYLIKTRGQQVTLSCSPISGHRSVSWYQQTPGQGLQFLFEYFSETQRNKGNFPGRFSGRQFSNSRSEMNVSTLELGDSALYLCASSLSSSYNSPLHFGNGTRLTVT.

This clonotype was seen more than once but under ten times. The V gene is TRBV6-2 or TRBV6-3, the J gene TRBJ2-6; the match to TRBD1 covers 9 bases. Germline CDR1 reads MNHEY; CDR2 reads SVGEGT. J gave up 8 bases and V 4 bases, and 6 bases lay outside the gene matches. The CDR3 runs 15 residues. DNA for the CDR3: TGTGCCAGCAGTTTCTTAGGGACAGGGACCAACGTCCTGACTTTC. It codes for CASSFLGTGTNVLTF.

CDR3 loop: CASSSSRQGSGQPQHF. The CDR3 DNA sequence: TGTGCCAGCAGCTCCTCTCGACAGGGATCAGGCCAGCCCCAGCATTTT. The chain combines TRBV7-9 with TRBJ1-5; 7 bases agree with TRBD1. This CDR3 region has 16 residues. The germline gives CDR1 SEHNR, CDR2 FQNEAQ (reference sequence). V was pared by 4 bases and J by 7 bases, with 13 bases of the junction left unmatched.

This clonotype was counted many times. The CDR3 region has the DNA TGTGCCAGCAGCCGGACATCCCGGGCTTTCTTT. Protein sequence: CASSRTSRAFF. The chain carries TRBV28 and TRBJ1-1; D might be TRBD1 (5 bases). There are 11 residues in the CDR3. V lost 6 bases and J 11 bases, leaving 13 bases between the germline ends. The germline gives CDR1 MDHEN, CDR2 SYDVKM.

In this sample, this clonotype turned up a few times. The genes are TRBV4-1 and TRBJ1-4; 8 nucleotides match TRBD1. Trimming took 0 bases from V and 10 from J; bases not matched to a gene: 7. This CDR3 is 15 amino acids long. The V gene's germline CDR1 is MGHRA and CDR2 YSYEKL. CDR3 nucleotides: TGCGCCAGCAGCCAAGAAGGCAGGGGGCAGGGAAAACTGTTTTTT. Protein sequence: CASSQEGRGQGKLFF.

The V call is TRBV12-3 or TRBV12-4, the J call TRBJ1-6, with D uncertain. Trimming removed 8 bases at V and 0 bases at J, with 11 bases between. This CDR3 spans 15 amino acids. The CDR3 protein is CASRTSSSYNSPLHF. The CDR3 nucleotides are TGTGCCAGCCGAACTTCCAGCTCCTATAATTCACCCCTCCACTTT.